This T cell receptor (beta chain) was profiled in a study of blood T cells in healthy people across ages. Study-level points and caveats: Diversity figures based on one million T cells were deemed too low. Age advanced and TCR beta diversity per million T cells fell, roughly linearly.

Total RNA was extracted at no less than 6 micrograms per sample. A sample-barcoded 5' primer and a J-beta primer mix were used in a second PCR of roughly 6 to 11 cycles. Each cDNA was tagged by a template-switch adaptor containing 12 random nucleotides. TCRdb called the 5' RACE reads again in MiXCR, with one record for every CDR3 protein. Counted here are some 880,000 distinct CDR3 sequences, under 40% occurring once; the ten biggest clones make up over 10%. Many counts were recorded for this clonotype. Its antigen is not identified. The CDR3 has 14 amino acids. Germline CDR1 reads DFQATT; CDR2 reads SNEGSKA (reference sequence). The trim removed 6 bases at V and 11 bases at J, leaving 14 bases unmatched.

The specimen sequenced was blood. The chain couples TRBV20-1 to TRBJ2-5; TRBD1 matches at 11 bases. This TCR derives from a man younger than 35 in good health. CDR3 protein: CSAVKDRGPFQQYF. For the CDR3, the DNA is TGCAGTGCAGTTAAGGACAGGGGGCCGTTTCAGCAGTACTTC.